Below are 9 T cell receptor beta chains sequenced from a single sample in a study of post-analysis software for immune sequencing data. Study outcomes and limitations: Roughly five TRBV segments were significantly more frequent in patients than in controls. TRBV5-6, TRBV5-1 and TRBV20-1 were among these segments.

Unique molecular identifiers had been added to the TCR beta cDNA libraries. Each CDR3 protein gets one entry after TCRdb re-called the PCR reads with MiXCR. Of hundreds of thousands of distinct CDR3 sequences in the sample, approximately 53% are singletons; the top ten hold roughly 4.4%. The antigens of these receptors remain unknown. The sequenced sample consisted of blood. These receptors were obtained from a girl aged 10 to 17 with multiple sclerosis.

The chain recombines TRBV12-3 or TRBV12-4 with TRBJ1-6; TRBD1 agrees at 7 bases. V gave up 2 bases and J gave up 9 bases; unmatched junction bases: 7. The CDR3 runs to 15 residues. This CDR3 reads CASSLSYQGGSPLHF. CDR3 in DNA: TGTGCCAGCAGTTTATCGTACCAGGGGGGTTCACCCCTCCACTTT.

This rearrangement joins TRBV7-8 to TRBJ2-1; 7 bases are shared with TRBD1. Germline values: CDR1 SGHVS, CDR2 FQNEAQ. The CDR3 is 17 residues long. J was trimmed by 0 bases and V by 5 bases; bases with no gene match: 10. The CDR3 loop is CASSPDRTRSSYNEQFF. The CDR3 bases are TGTGCCAGCAGCCCGGACAGGACGAGAAGCTCCTACAATGAGCAGTTCTTC.

The gene calls are TRBV20-1 and TRBJ2-5, with D possibly matching TRBD1 (5 bases). V was shortened by 1 base and J by 2 bases, with 11 bases between the two germline ends. The CDR3 extends over 14 amino acids. Germline CDR1 is DFQATT and CDR2 is SNEGSKA (reference sequence). The CDR3 DNA follows: TGCAGTGCTAGAGCAGACAGTCTACAAGAGACCCAGTACTTC. Translating gives CSARADSLQETQYF.

The chain employs TRBV12-3 or TRBV12-4 and TRBJ2-3, with 10 bases matching TRBD2. The CDR3 sequence is 15 residues long. V lost 3 bases to trimming and J lost 4 bases; unmatched junction nucleotides: 4. The CDR3 sequence is CASSFTSGDPDTQYF. Written as DNA, the CDR3 is TGTGCCAGCAGTTTCACTAGCGGGGACCCAGATACGCAGTATTTT.

The CDR3 reads CSARFVSTDTQYF. CDR3 nucleotide sequence: TGCAGTGCTAGATTTGTTAGCACAGATACGCAGTATTTT. The chain joins TRBV20-1 to TRBJ2-3; D uncertain. Germline CDR1 and CDR2: DFQATT and SNEGSKA (reference sequence). V shed 2 bases and J shed 0 bases, with 6 bases lying between them. The CDR3 loop spans 13 amino acids.

This clonotype came up many times. The CDR3 region is CATRRDLSGANVLTF. As DNA, the CDR3 is TGTGCCACCCGACGGGATCTCTCTGGGGCCAACGTCCTGACTTTC. The V and J genes are TRBV15 and TRBJ2-6; D is possibly TRBD2 (5 bases). The CDR3 extends over 15 amino acids. Trimming took 8 bases from V and 0 from J, leaving 11 bases between them. The V gene's germline CDR1 is LNHNV and CDR2 YYDKDF (reference sequence).

The chain is built from TRBV3-1 and TRBJ2-5, with TRBD2 matching over 10 bases. This CDR3 region has 19 residues. The V gene end was trimmed by 3 bases and the J gene end by 11 bases; junction bases not matched to a gene: 24. Germline V gives CDR1 LGHDT, CDR2 YNNKEL (reference sequence). In nucleotides, the CDR3 is TGTGCCAGCAGCCACGAGGGAGGTCTAGCGGGGGATTCCTACAATGAGCAGTACTTC. It specifies CASSHEGGLAGDSYNEQYF.

This chain links TRBV25-1 with TRBJ2-7; a weak D match, TRBD2 (6 bases). This CDR3 spans 14 amino acids. Trimming cost V 1 base and J 1 base, with 8 bases left between them. Germline assignment: CDR1 MGHDK and CDR2 SYGVNS. The CDR3 reads CASSEWRESYEQYF. The CDR3 DNA sequence: TGTGCCAGCAGTGAATGGAGGGAGTCCTACGAGCAGTACTTC.

The sample holds a few counts of this clonotype. The genes are TRBV9 and TRBJ2-7, with a tentative D call TRBD2 (6 bases). This CDR3 is 16 amino acids long. Germline V CDR1 and CDR2: SGDLS, YYNGEE. V dropped 0 bases and J dropped 2 bases, with 15 bases sitting between them. This CDR3 reads CASSVAQRVFPYEQYF. In DNA, the CDR3 is TGTGCCAGCAGCGTAGCCCAGCGGGTTTTTCCCTACGAGCAGTACTTC.